Sequencing of this T cell receptor (beta chain) was carried out in a study of blood T cell repertoires in COVID-19. The overall study: Sources were T cells, B-cell-depleted T cells, or PBMCs; the material itself was cDNA or gDNA.

This CDR3 comprises 13 residues. The germline V gene has CDR1 MNHEY and CDR2 SVGEGT. V lost 2 bases and J 3 bases, leaving 5 bases between the germline ends. The repertoire was sequenced with immunoSEQ multiplex PCR; TCRdb's copy has only in-frame clones and lacks some. The sample includes some 130,000 clones, around 89% seen only once; the top ten take about a tenth. This TCR was sampled from a man between 45 and 60 years old with acute or convalescent COVID-19. V gene TRBV6-2 or TRBV6-3 combines with J gene TRBJ1-3, with D uncertain. Sequencing input: peripheral blood. CDR3 DNA sequence: TGTGCCAGCAGTTACCCCGGTGGAAACACCATATATTTT. Translation gives CASSYPGGNTIYF.